The sequence of this TCR beta chain was determined in a study of response to subunit inactivated influenza vaccine. The CDR3 totals 19 residues. Germline V gives CDR1 ENHRY, CDR2 SYGVKD. V was pared by 3 bases and J by 7 bases, with 30 bases between. This clonotype was observed a few times. Using its own MiXCR run on the RT-PCR reads, TCRdb lists one record per CDR3 protein. The sample has more than 250,000 distinct CDR3 sequences, less than 25% seen once. The sample here was PBMCs from blood, taken approximately 20 months after vaccination. This chain connects TRBV10-3 to TRBJ1-2; D perhaps matches TRBD1 (5 bases). This receptor was taken from a man aged 50 to 69 who received an inactivated influenza vaccine. CDR3 nucleotides: TGTGCCATCAGTGAAAAAAGGATGCAGGGATTAAGCGGGTCCCTTGGCTACACCTTC. This encodes CAISEKRMQGLSGSLGYTF.